This T cell receptor beta chain came from a study of blood T cell repertoires in COVID-19. Study details: PBMCs, B-cell-depleted T cells, or T cells provided the cDNA or gDNA that made up the material.

This clone was seen just once. Looked up from germline, CDR1 is MNHEY and CDR2 is SVGAGI. CDR3 size: 13 residues. Between the trimmed V and J ends, which lost 9 bases and 2 bases, there was a span of 13 bases. The repertoire was sequenced with immunoSEQ multiplex PCR; TCRdb's copy has only in-frame clones and lacks some. In the table there are some 77,000 clones, around nine tenths of which are singletons. The chain has TRBV6-5 and TRBJ2-5; tentative D call: TRBD2 (5 bases). This receptor was obtained from a man aged 30 to 45 with acute or convalescent COVID-19. The sample consisted of peripheral blood. The CDR3 protein is CASGRTPQETQYF. For the CDR3, the DNA is TGTGCCAGTGGAAGGACTCCTCAAGAGACCCAGTACTTC.